In its sample, the clone carrying this TCR beta chain was seen once. This specimen belongs to a study of blood T cell repertoires in COVID-19. Overall study: Acute and convalescent COVID-19 specimens originated in the United States, Italy and Spain. PBMCs, B-cell-depleted T cells, or T cells provided the cDNA or gDNA that made up the material.

Germline lookup yields CDR1 SGHRS and CDR2 YFSETQ. CDR3 length equals 14 residues. V lost 0 bases to trimming and J lost 4 bases; unmatched junction nucleotides: 1. Only in-frame clones appear in the TCRdb table, and some are missing; sequencing was by immunoSEQ multiplex PCR. This table has about 130,000 clones, around 80% appearing once. This receptor was taken from a man between 65 and 85 years old with acute or convalescent COVID-19. The sample comprised peripheral blood. This sequence joins TRBV5-1 and TRBJ2-7; 10 bases agree with TRBD1. CDR3 bases: TGCGCCAGCAGCTTGGAGGGACAGGGGTACGAGCAGTACTTC. The encoded protein is CASSLEGQGYEQYF.